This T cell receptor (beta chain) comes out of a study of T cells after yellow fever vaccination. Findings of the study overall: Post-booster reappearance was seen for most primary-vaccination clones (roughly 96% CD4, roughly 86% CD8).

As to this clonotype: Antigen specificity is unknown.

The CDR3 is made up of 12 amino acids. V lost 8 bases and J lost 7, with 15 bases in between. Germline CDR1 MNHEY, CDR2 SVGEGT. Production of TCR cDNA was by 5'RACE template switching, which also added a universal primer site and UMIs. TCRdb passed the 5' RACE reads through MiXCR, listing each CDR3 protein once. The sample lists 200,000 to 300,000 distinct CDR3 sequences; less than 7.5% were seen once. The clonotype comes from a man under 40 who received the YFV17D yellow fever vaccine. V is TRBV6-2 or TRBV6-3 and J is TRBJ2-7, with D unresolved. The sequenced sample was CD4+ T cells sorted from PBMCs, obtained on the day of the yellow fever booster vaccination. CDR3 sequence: CASARPLREQYF. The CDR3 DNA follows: TGTGCCAGCGCAAGGCCCCTACGGGAGCAGTACTTC.